A single sample is the source of the 13 T cell receptor beta chains below, sequenced in a study of cytomegalovirus exposure and HLA in healthy donors. The PCR employed 60 Vbeta primers together with 13 Jbeta primers. The assay was immunoSEQ multiplex PCR, and TCRdb's table has in-frame clones only and misses some. The data show 150,000 to 200,000 clones, and the top ten clones hold about 0.8%. What was sequenced was PBMCs. These TCRs come from a young woman in good health and CMV-seropositive.

This rearrangement joins TRBV5-1 to TRBJ1-2; D perhaps matches TRBD1 (5 bases). The CDR3 runs 15 residues. The V gene lost 0 bases and the J gene lost 4 bases, with 13 bases spanning the gap. Germline values: CDR1 SGHRS, CDR2 YFSETQ. As DNA, the CDR3 is TGCGCCAGCAGCTTGGATGTCGGGGGGACCTATGGCTACACCTTC. Translation gives CASSLDVGGTYGYTF.

V gene TRBV5-6 combines with J gene TRBJ2-7; 7 positions match TRBD1. The CDR3 loop spans 12 amino acids. V was clipped by 2 bases and J by 6 bases; unmatched bases: 2. Per germline, CDR1 SGHDT and CDR2 YYEEEE. CDR3 sequence: CASSFNRGEQYF. The CDR3 coding sequence is TGTGCCAGCAGCTTCAACAGGGGCGAGCAGTACTTC.

This chain joins TRBV27 and TRBJ1-2; no reliable D call. The CDR3 totals 13 residues. The V end was cut by 5 bases, the J end by 4 bases, with 11 bases between. Germline V gene data show CDR1 as MNHEY and CDR2 as SMNVEV (reference sequence). CDR3 region: CASSQRYSYGYTF. The CDR3 DNA reads as TGTGCCAGCAGTCAACGGTACAGCTATGGCTACACCTTC.

This chain connects TRBV25-1 to TRBJ1-6; the match to TRBD1 covers 8 bases. Germline V gene data show CDR1 as MGHDK and CDR2 as SYGVNS. CDR3 length: 12 amino acids. J lost 17 bases, V lost 1 base, and 4 bases had no gene match. The CDR3 sequence: CASSEWDRRFHF. The CDR3 DNA follows: TGTGCCAGCAGTGAATGGGACAGGCGGTTCCACTTT.

The rearrangement uses TRBV29-1 and TRBJ2-5; TRBD1 is a possible D gene (5 bases). V gave up 7 bases and J gave up 4 bases, with 22 bases separating them. Germline V gene lookup returns CDR1 SQVTM and CDR2 ANQGSEA. This CDR3 spans 15 amino acids. This CDR3 is CSALAPFDRGETQYF. CDR3 bases: TGCAGCGCCTTGGCCCCCTTTGACAGAGGAGAGACCCAGTACTTC. The whole variable domain, remainder taken from reference TRBV29-1 and TRBJ2-5, is SAVISQKPSRDICQRGTSLTIQCQVDSQVTMMFWYRQQPGQSLTLIATANQGSEATYESGFVIDKFPISRPNLTFSTLTVSNMSPEDSSIYLCSALAPFDRGETQYFGPGTRLLVL.

The V call is TRBV7-2, the J call TRBJ2-6; TRBD2 matches 8 bases. This CDR3 spans 18 amino acids. The germline V gene encodes CDR1 SGHTA and CDR2 FQGNSA. Trimming cost V 5 bases and J 0 bases; bases outside gene matches: 9. CDR3 in DNA: TGTGCCAGCAGCACTAGACTAGCGCCCTACTCTGGGGCCAACGTCCTGACTTTC. Translation gives CASSTRLAPYSGANVLTF.

On this clone: An end of the junction differs from the germline gene, which may be a read error. The rearrangement joins TRBV5-1 to TRBJ1-1; possible D gene TRBD1, 6 bases. The CDR3 covers 13 residues. Per germline, CDR1 SGHRS and CDR2 YFSETQ. The CDR3 DNA reads as TGCGCCACCAGCCAACAGGGGAACACTGAAGCTTTCTTT. This encodes CATSQQGNTEAFF.

Points on this clone: The germline gene is not matched at one end of the junction; a read error may be the cause. In DNA form, the CDR3 reads TGTGCCAGCAGCCCACCTCGGGCGGGATCAAGCTCTAGAAACACCATATATTTT. Residues: CASSPPRAGSSSRNTIYF. This chain uses TRBV7-6 with TRBJ1-3; no definite D call. This CDR3 has 18 amino acids. Germline-derived CDR1 and CDR2 are SGHVS and FNYEAQ.

This chain joins TRBV5-1 and TRBJ2-7, with a possible D match to TRBD2 (6 bases). The V gene's germline CDR1 is SGHRS and CDR2 YFSETQ. The V and J ends lost 5 bases and 2 bases respectively, with 20 bases between them. CDR3 length equals 16 residues. The CDR3 nucleotides are TGCGCCAGCAGGGAGGGTAACTATAGGATTACCTACGAGCAGTACTTC. Its protein product is CASREGNYRITYEQYF.

The rearrangement joins TRBV5-4 to TRBJ1-1, with 7 bases matching TRBD1. The germline CDR1 and CDR2 sequences are SGHNT and YYREEE (reference sequence). V was clipped by 5 bases and J by 3 bases; unmatched bases: 7. This CDR3 spans 14 amino acids. The CDR3 spells CASRSITGDTEAFF. In DNA, the CDR3 is TGTGCCAGCAGATCAATAACAGGGGACACTGAAGCTTTCTTT.

CDR3 protein: CASSRGGQVDGYTF. DNA of the CDR3: TGTGCCAGCAGCAGGGGCGGCCAGGTTGATGGCTACACCTTC. V gene TRBV11-3 combines with J gene TRBJ1-2; possible D gene TRBD1, 5 bases. The CDR3 loop spans 14 amino acids. V lost 5 bases and J 6 bases, leaving 16 bases between the germline ends. Germline lookup yields CDR1 SGHNT and CDR2 YENEEA.

This chain connects TRBV30 to TRBJ2-1; a weak D match, TRBD2 (5 bases). This CDR3 spans 12 amino acids. Germline assignment: CDR1 GTSNPN and CDR2 SVGIG (reference sequence). The germline V and J ends were trimmed by 4 bases and 1 base, with 5 bases remaining between them. This CDR3 is CAWTGSYNEQFF. The CDR3, as DNA: TGTGCCTGGACGGGATCCTACAATGAGCAGTTCTTC. Filled out from reference TRBV30 and TRBJ2-1, the complete variable domain reads SQTIHQWPATLVQPVGSPLSLECTVEGTSNPNLYWYRQAAGRGLQLLFYSVGIGQISSEVPQNLSASRPQDRQFILSSKKLLLSDSGFYLCAWTGSYNEQFFGPGTRLTVL.

J is TRBJ1-5 and V is TRBV18, with TRBD1 identical over 9 bases. Germline V gene data show CDR1 as KGHSH and CDR2 as LQKENI. The CDR3 length is 16 residues. V lost 4 bases and J lost 7; bases outside the gene matches: 11. Here the CDR3 reads CASSLLGTGINQPQHF. CDR3 in DNA: TGTGCCAGCTCACTCCTGGGGACAGGGATTAACCAGCCCCAGCATTTT.